One sample yielded the 21 T cell receptor beta chains listed below, sequenced in a study of CD8 T cells in Susac syndrome. Roughly 0.45 to 1 ug RNA was reverse transcribed with random hexamers. TCRdb re-called the immunoSEQ multiplex PCR reads with MiXCR, one entry per CDR3 protein. The sample contains 400,000 to 550,000 distinct CDR3 sequences, approximately 89% of which appear only once. Material for sequencing was CD8+ T cells from PBMCs. These receptor sequences come from a human donor with multiple sclerosis.

The rearrangement joins TRBV12-3 or TRBV12-4 to TRBJ2-3; D is uncertain. Deletions cut 2 bases from V and 3 bases from J, with 6 bases between. This CDR3 is 13 amino acids long. CDR3 nucleotides: TGTGCCAGCAGTTTAACAGTTACAGATACGCAGTATTTT. Its translation is CASSLTVTDTQYF.

A single count supports this clonotype. The CDR3 nucleotides read TGCGCCAGCAGCCAAGGGAGGACTAGCGGGGGGGGAGAGACCCAGTACTTC. As protein: CASSQGRTSGGGETQYF. This chain uses TRBV4-1 with TRBJ2-5; 15 positions match TRBD2. Germline CDR1 MGHRA, CDR2 YSYEKL. After removal of 1 base from V and 4 bases from J, the junction contained 4 bases not matched to a gene. The CDR3 has 17 residues.

The J gene is TRBJ2-7, the V gene TRBV7-9; D is undetermined. The length of the CDR3 is 14 residues. Germline V gene sequence: CDR1 SEHNR, CDR2 FQNEAQ (reference sequence). The germline V and J ends were trimmed by 1 base and 3 bases, with 10 bases remaining between them. The CDR3 is CASSLGARDYEQYF. The DNA for the CDR3 is TGTGCCAGCAGCTTAGGGGCACGAGACTACGAGCAGTACTTC.

This clonotype was observed a handful of times. The gene calls are TRBV28 and TRBJ2-2, with TRBD2 as a possible D gene (5 bases). CDR3 length: 14 amino acids. Per germline, CDR1 MDHEN and CDR2 SYDVKM. Trimming removed 3 bases at V and 2 bases at J, with 7 bases between. Written as DNA, the CDR3 is TGTGCCAGCAGTTTCGGGATTAACACCGGGGAGCTGTTTTTT. Its translation: CASSFGINTGELFF. Drawing the rest from reference TRBV28 and TRBJ2-2, the complete variable domain is DVKVTQSSRYLVKRTGEKVFLECVQDMDHENMFWYRQDPGLGLRLIYFSYDVKMKEKGDIPEGYSVSREKKERFSLILESASTNQTSMYLCASSFGINTGELFFGEGSRLTVL.

V usage is TRBV7-9 and J usage is TRBJ2-1; 7 nucleotides align to TRBD1. CDR1 SEHNR and CDR2 FQNEAQ come from the germline V gene (reference sequence). V shed 3 bases, J shed 2 bases, and the junction held 4 bases outside the gene matches. This CDR3 has 15 amino acids. In nucleotides, the CDR3 is TGTGCCAGCAGCTTTAGACAGGGTACCTACAATGAGCAGTTCTTC. Protein sequence: CASSFRQGTYNEQFF. Based on the CDR3 plus reference TRBV7-9 and TRBJ2-1, the full variable domain is DTGVSQNPRHKITKRGQNVTFRCDPISEHNRLYWYRQTLGQGPEFLTYFQNEAQLEKSRLLSDRFSAERPKGSFSTLEIQRTEQGDSAMYLCASSFRQGTYNEQFFGPGTRLTVL.

This clonotype was detected a few times. J is TRBJ2-1 and V is TRBV20-1; D is perhaps TRBD2 (6 bases). The germline V and J ends were trimmed by 3 bases and 5 bases, with 17 bases remaining between them. The CDR3 has 15 residues. The germline V gene encodes CDR1 DFQATT and CDR2 SNEGSKA (reference sequence). The CDR3 loop reads CSARPLGGTDNEQFF. The CDR3 DNA follows: TGCAGTGCTAGGCCCCTCGGGGGAACTGACAATGAGCAGTTCTTC.

The chain carries TRBV5-4 and TRBJ2-6, with D tentatively TRBD2 (6 bases). This CDR3 region has 16 residues. The V gene lost 4 bases and the J gene lost 0 bases, with 11 bases spanning the gap. Germline V lookup: CDR1 SGHNT, CDR2 YYREEE (reference sequence). CDR3 coding DNA: TGTGCCAGCAGCCAGACGGGGGACTCTGGGGCCAACGTCCTGACTTTC. Protein: CASSQTGDSGANVLTF.

The chain employs TRBV27 and TRBJ2-2, with D possibly matching TRBD2 (6 bases). Germline CDR1 reads MNHEY; CDR2 reads SMNVEV (reference sequence). The V and J ends lost 8 bases and 9 bases respectively, with 13 bases between them. The CDR3 is 12 amino acids. The CDR3 nucleotides read TGTGCCAGCGGGTGGCGGGGCCGGGAGCTGTTTTTT. It translates to CASGWRGRELFF.

The chain combines TRBV12-3 or TRBV12-4 with TRBJ2-7; 12 bases are a match to TRBD1. After removal of 5 bases from V and 6 bases from J, the junction contained 8 bases not matched to a gene. The CDR3 has 15 residues. The CDR3 region is CASSPFGTGGPEQYF. The CDR3, as DNA: TGTGCCAGCAGTCCTTTCGGGACAGGGGGCCCCGAGCAGTACTTC.

The chain uses TRBV29-1 and TRBJ2-1; D is possibly TRBD2 (5 bases). Per germline, CDR1 SQVTM and CDR2 ANQGSEA. The CDR3 has 10 residues. V was shortened by 5 bases and J by 8 bases, with 7 bases between the two germline ends. CDR3 DNA: TGCAGCGTTACTAGTCATGAGCAGTTCTTC. Its protein is CSVTSHEQFF.

This chain joins TRBV29-1 and TRBJ2-3, with D possibly being TRBD1 (6 bases). This CDR3 spans 13 amino acids. Trimming cost V 6 bases and J 1 base, with 11 bases left between them. The germline gives CDR1 SQVTM, CDR2 ANQGSEA. CDR3 sequence (DNA): TGCAGCGTACCAGGGGTGGGCACAGATACGCAGTATTTT. This sequence encodes CSVPGVGTDTQYF.

Concerning this clonotype itself: A junction end diverges from the germline sequence, so it may reflect a read error. This chain links TRBV30 with TRBJ1-1, with D uncertain. CDR1 and CDR2 from the germline V gene are GTSNPN and SVGIG (reference sequence). The CDR3 runs 13 residues. Here the CDR3 DNA reads TGTGCCTGGAGTGTAGGAACTACAAGTGAAGTTTTCTTT. Its protein is CAWSVGTTSEVFF. The whole variable domain, filled in from reference TRBV30 and TRBJ1-1, reads SQTIHQWPATLVQPVGSPLSLECTVEGTSNPNLYWYRQAAGRGLQLLFYSVGIGQISSEVPQNLSASRPQDRQFILSSKKLLLSDSGFYLCAWSVGTTSEVFFGQGTRLTVV.

The V call is TRBV27, the J call TRBJ2-3; D gene uncertain. The CDR3 runs to 14 residues. The ends were cut back, 6 bases at V and 0 bases at J, with 10 bases in the middle. CDR1 MNHEY and CDR2 SMNVEV come from the germline V gene (reference sequence). The CDR3 sequence: CASRPLGSTDTQYF. CDR3 bases: TGTGCCAGCAGACCTCTCGGCAGCACAGATACGCAGTATTTT.

The rearrangement uses TRBV11-2 and TRBJ1-1, with D unclear. The CDR3 covers 15 residues. The germline V gene encodes CDR1 SGHAT and CDR2 FQNNGV. Trimming pared 3 bases from V and 0 bases from J, leaving 11 bases between. This CDR3 reads CASSFEGRMNTEAFF. As DNA, the CDR3 is TGTGCCAGCAGCTTCGAAGGGCGGATGAACACTGAAGCTTTCTTT.

This clonotype has only a few counts. The chain is built from TRBV4-1 and TRBJ2-7; D may be TRBD1 (5 bases). The V gene lost 3 bases and the J gene lost 0 bases, with 9 bases spanning the gap. Germline V gene sequence: CDR1 MGHRA, CDR2 YSYEKL. The CDR3 length is 14 residues. CDR3 loop: CASSQGPSSYEQYF. DNA of the CDR3: TGCGCCAGCAGCCAGGGGCCCAGCTCCTACGAGCAGTACTTC.

The V and J genes are TRBV7-2 and TRBJ2-7; no firm D call. Per the germline V gene, CDR1 is SGHTA and CDR2 is FQGNSA. The V end lost 4 bases, the J end lost 2 bases, and 9 bases lay between the germline ends. There are 13 residues in the CDR3. CDR3 nucleotides: TGTGCCAGCAGCTCAATGTCCCCCTACGAGCAGTACTTC. Protein sequence: CASSSMSPYEQYF.

The V call is TRBV30, the J call TRBJ1-1; D might be TRBD1 (5 bases). Germline values: CDR1 GTSNPN, CDR2 SVGIG (reference sequence). The V and J ends lost 0 bases and 11 bases respectively, with 25 bases between them. The CDR3 consists of 16 residues. The CDR3 DNA is TGTGCCTGGAGTGTACCATGGGGCCGAGTCCAGGTGTGGGCTTTCTTT. Its translation: CAWSVPWGRVQVWAFF.

The chain uses TRBV20-1 and TRBJ2-1, with D hard to call. The germline gives CDR1 DFQATT, CDR2 SNEGSKA (reference sequence). With 5 bases removed from V and 0 bases from J, the gap between germline ends came to 17 bases. CDR3 length: 16 amino acids. The CDR3 reads CSASAGPESSYNEQFF. DNA for the CDR3: TGCAGTGCTTCTGCCGGGCCCGAGAGCTCCTACAATGAGCAGTTCTTC.

V and J are TRBV4-1 and TRBJ2-1, with D maybe TRBD2 (7 bases). The CDR3 covers 16 residues. V gave up 3 bases and J gave up 5 bases, with 17 bases separating them. CDR1 and CDR2 from the germline V gene are MGHRA and YSYEKL. The CDR3 reads CASSHRGGGENNEQFF. Written as DNA, the CDR3 is TGCGCCAGCAGCCACCGGGGAGGGGGGGAGAACAATGAGCAGTTCTTC.

This clonotype has a single count. V gene TRBV5-5 combines with J gene TRBJ2-3; 10 bases align to TRBD1. Trimming at V came to 0 bases and at J to 3 bases, leaving 4 bases not matched to a gene. Germline values: CDR1 SGHKS, CDR2 YYEKEE (reference sequence). This CDR3 comprises 16 residues. The CDR3 DNA reads TGTGCCAGCAGCTTGGGACAGGGGGCTACGACAGATACGCAGTATTTT. It codes for CASSLGQGATTDTQYF.

J is TRBJ2-1 and V is TRBV6-5; tentatively, D is TRBD1 (5 bases). The V and J ends lost 5 bases and 5 bases respectively, with 7 bases between them. There are 12 residues in the CDR3. Per the germline V gene, CDR1 is MNHEY and CDR2 is SVGAGI. The DNA for the CDR3 is TGTGCCAGCAGTCAGGGTCACAATGAGCAGTTCTTC. Its translation: CASSQGHNEQFF.